This paragraph reports one T cell receptor (beta chain). Using immunoSEQ multiplex PCR, the repertoire was profiled, and TCRdb retains in-frame clones only, with some absent. The sample holds under 150,000 clones, about 88% seen once. Germline trimming cut 5 bases from V and 4 bases from J; bases unmatched to any gene: 7. CDR3 length: 14 amino acids. Germline V gene data show CDR1 as ENHRY and CDR2 as SYGVKD. This record belongs to a study of blood T cell repertoires in COVID-19. Participants had their cohort set by participant-reported clinical history. The chain employs TRBV10-3 and TRBJ1-1; TRBD1 agrees at 7 bases. This receptor was taken from a woman between 45 and 60 years old who had recovered from COVID-19. The source material was PBMCs or T cells enriched from blood (not recorded which). Here the CDR3 DNA reads TGTGCCATCAGTCTCCAGGGGGGAGGCACTGAAGCTTTCTTT. It specifies CAISLQGGGTEAFF.